Listed here are 23 T cell receptor beta chains from one sample, sequenced in a study of cytomegalovirus exposure and HLA in healthy donors. The PCR had 60 Vbeta and 13 Jbeta primers. The data were produced by immunoSEQ multiplex PCR, yet TCRdb's version contains in-frame clones alone and is incomplete. The sample records some 150,000 clones, 65% to 85% being singletons. Sequenced material: PBMCs. Every receptor here comes from a woman aged 40 to 49 in good health and CMV-seropositive.

This chain connects TRBV9 to TRBJ1-1, with D hard to call. The CDR3 sequence is 15 residues long. The germline gives CDR1 SGDLS, CDR2 YYNGEE. Between the trimmed V and J ends, which lost 0 bases and 0 bases, there was a span of 9 bases. CDR3 residues: CASSVGAVMNTEAFF. The CDR3 region has the DNA TGTGCCAGCAGCGTAGGTGCAGTCATGAACACTGAAGCTTTCTTT.

This clone was detected only a few times. The chain employs TRBV18 and TRBJ1-1, with TRBD1 matching over 10 bases. The germline CDR1 and CDR2 sequences are KGHSH and LQKENI. The CDR3 consists of 15 residues. Germline trimming cut 3 bases from V and 1 base from J; bases unmatched to any gene: 2. The CDR3 DNA follows: TGTGCCAGCTCACCTGGGGACAGGGGGAACACTGAAGCTTTCTTT. It encodes CASSPGDRGNTEAFF.

This chain joins TRBV19 and TRBJ2-1; D is undetermined. The CDR3 contains 13 residues. Germline V lookup: CDR1 LNHDA, CDR2 SQIVND (reference sequence). V lost 5 bases and J lost 12, with 17 bases in between. The CDR3 DNA is TGTGCCAGTAGTCCCGAAGGAGAAATCGGGCAGTTCTTC. Amino acid sequence: CASSPEGEIGQFF.

The table lists this clone with a few counts. The rearrangement links TRBV6-1 to TRBJ2-1, with 12 bases matching TRBD1. J lost 7 bases, V lost 10 bases, and 8 bases had no gene match. This CDR3 spans 14 amino acids. Germline values: CDR1 MNHNS, CDR2 SASEGT. CDR3 coding DNA: TGTGCCACTCGGGACAGGGGGCACGCGAATGAGCAGTTCTTC. It is translated as CATRDRGHANEQFF.

This chain uses TRBV10-3 with TRBJ1-2; tentative D call: TRBD1 (6 bases). The germline V gene has CDR1 ENHRY and CDR2 SYGVKD. V lost 7 bases, J lost 8 bases, and 17 bases lay in between. This CDR3 is 13 amino acids long. The CDR3 nucleotides read TGTGCCATCAAATTGTCAGGGGAAGGCGGCTACACCTTC. Translated: CAIKLSGEGGYTF.

V usage is TRBV7-8 and J usage is TRBJ2-3; TRBD2 might be the D (6 bases). Germline V gives CDR1 SGHVS, CDR2 FQNEAQ. The CDR3 runs 17 residues. V was cut by 5 bases and J by 4 bases, with 22 bases left in between. Written as DNA, the CDR3 is TGTGCCAGCAGCGTTCTCGGGACTTTTGGGCTCGCAGATACGCAGTATTTT. It is translated as CASSVLGTFGLADTQYF.

This chain connects TRBV14 to TRBJ2-2, with 7 bases lining up with TRBD2. Losses at the gene ends were 2 bases for V and 5 bases for J; bases not matched to a gene: 11. CDR1 and CDR2 from the germline V gene are SGHDN and FVKESK. The CDR3 totals 17 residues. The CDR3 here is CASSQLRGGVTTGELFF. The CDR3 region has the DNA TGTGCCAGCAGCCAATTGAGGGGAGGGGTTACGACCGGGGAGCTGTTTTTT.

This chain uses TRBV5-1 with TRBJ1-1; D remains ambiguous. Between the trimmed V and J ends, which lost 2 bases and 4 bases, there was a span of 12 bases. The CDR3 extends over 14 amino acids. Germline loops: CDR1 SGHRS, CDR2 YFSETQ. This chain's CDR3 is CASSFEGTGTEAFF. As DNA, the CDR3 is TGCGCCAGCAGCTTCGAGGGAACGGGCACTGAAGCTTTCTTT.

In DNA form, the CDR3 reads TGCGCCAGCAGCCAAGGGACTAGCGGGGGTCGAAACGGGGAGCTGTTTTTT. Protein: CASSQGTSGGRNGELFF. The rearrangement joins TRBV4-3 to TRBJ2-2; 13 bases are shared with TRBD2. V shed 1 base, J shed 7 bases, and the junction held 6 bases outside the gene matches. The CDR3 covers 17 residues. The germline V gene has CDR1 LGHNA and CDR2 YSLEER.

The J gene is TRBJ1-2, the V gene TRBV30; D might be TRBD1 (6 bases). The CDR3 length is 14 residues. Germline-derived CDR1 and CDR2 are GTSNPN and SVGIG (reference sequence). The V end lost 4 bases, the J end lost 3 bases, and 15 bases lay between the germline ends. CDR3 sequence reads: CAWTLQGLDYGYTF. The CDR3 DNA reads as TGTGCCTGGACCCTACAGGGCCTCGACTATGGCTACACCTTC.

This clone has a single count. The chain links TRBV9 to TRBJ2-4, with D unresolved. Germline V gene sequence: CDR1 SGDLS, CDR2 YYNGEE. The V end was cut by 0 bases, the J end by 6 bases, with 13 bases between. The CDR3 extends over 15 amino acids. This chain's CDR3 is CASSVAAERINIQYF. CDR3 nucleotides: TGTGCCAGCAGCGTAGCTGCGGAGCGCATAAACATTCAGTACTTC.

The gene calls are TRBV6-6 and TRBJ1-1; D gene uncertain. Between the trimmed V and J ends, which lost 2 bases and 1 base, there was a span of 8 bases. CDR3 length: 14 residues. In germline, CDR1 is MNHNY, CDR2 SVGAGI (reference sequence). The CDR3 nucleotides read TGTGCCAGCAGTTACCCCACGGGGAACACTGAAGCTTTCTTT. Its translation: CASSYPTGNTEAFF.

This rearrangement joins TRBV5-6 to TRBJ2-1, with D possibly being TRBD2 (6 bases). V lost 2 bases, J lost 9 bases, and 18 bases lay in between. The CDR3 consists of 15 residues. The germline V gene encodes CDR1 SGHDT and CDR2 YYEEEE. The CDR3, as DNA: TGTGCCAGCAGCTTAGGTTGGCCTAGCGCGGGTGAGCAGTTCTTC. Its protein product is CASSLGWPSAGEQFF.

This chain links TRBV4-1 with TRBJ1-1, with D perhaps matching TRBD1 (5 bases). The V end lost 4 bases, the J end lost 8 bases, and 23 bases lay between the germline ends. The CDR3 is 16 amino acids. Germline V lookup: CDR1 MGHRA, CDR2 YSYEKL. CDR3 coding DNA: TGCGCCAGCAGCCCCTCGGTATACGATGGGGCTTACGAAGCTTTCTTT. It specifies CASSPSVYDGAYEAFF.

There are a few counts of this clone. The chain employs TRBV7-9 and TRBJ2-7, with 10 nucleotides matching TRBD1. The CDR3 covers 15 residues. The V segment lost 3 bases and the J segment 5 bases; nucleotides outside the gene matches: 7. Germline CDR1 is SEHNR and CDR2 is FQNEAQ (reference sequence). CDR3 sequence: CASSFRGQGGNEQYF. Written as DNA, the CDR3 is TGTGCCAGCAGCTTCCGAGGACAGGGGGGGAACGAGCAGTACTTC. Based on the CDR3 plus reference TRBV7-9 and TRBJ2-7, the full variable domain is DTGVSQNPRHKITKRGQNVTFRCDPISEHNRLYWYRQTLGQGPEFLTYFQNEAQLEKSRLLSDRFSAERPKGSFSTLEIQRTEQGDSAMYLCASSFRGQGGNEQYFGPGTRLTVT.

The rearrangement uses TRBV5-6 and TRBJ2-5; TRBD2 matches 7 bases. The CDR3 is 18 residues long. After removal of 4 bases from V and 2 bases from J, the junction contained 17 bases not matched to a gene. Germline values: CDR1 SGHDT, CDR2 YYEEEE. The CDR3 is CASSQTRGSGRVQETQYF. The CDR3 DNA reads as TGTGCCAGCAGCCAAACGCGGGGTAGCGGGCGGGTACAAGAGACCCAGTACTTC.

V gene TRBV2 combines with J gene TRBJ1-2; no clear D gene. Trimming shortened V by 11 bases and J by 7 bases, and 17 bases separated the two germline ends. Germline V gives CDR1 SNHLY, CDR2 FYNNEI. The CDR3 loop spans 12 amino acids. The CDR3 protein is CARYLSLLGYTF. In DNA, the CDR3 is TGTGCCCGCTACTTGTCGTTACTTGGCTACACCTTC.

This chain joins TRBV5-6 and TRBJ2-3, with a tentative D call TRBD2 (5 bases). Germline assignment: CDR1 SGHDT and CDR2 YYEEEE. V was pared by 6 bases and J by 2 bases, with 19 bases between. The CDR3 loop spans 16 amino acids. The CDR3 reads CASTARVSVLTDTQYF. DNA for the CDR3: TGTGCCAGCACCGCGCGGGTGAGTGTGCTCACAGATACGCAGTATTTT.

The gene calls are TRBV7-6 and TRBJ2-5; 16 nucleotides agree with TRBD2. The assigned J gene may be wrong: the sequence end matches TRBJ2-7 better. Germline V gene sequence: CDR1 SGHVS, CDR2 FNYEAQ. The CDR3 extends over 21 amino acids. The CDR3 DNA reads TGTGCCAGCAGCCCTAGAAAAGGCAGAAAGGGACTAGCGGGAGGGGGGTACGAGCAGTACTTC. This translates into CASSPRKGRKGLAGGGYEQYF.

This chain connects TRBV14 to TRBJ1-6; no clear D. Per the germline V gene, CDR1 is SGHDN and CDR2 is FVKESK. This CDR3 spans 12 amino acids. V lost 4 bases, J lost 8 bases, and 6 bases lay in between. CDR3 amino acids: CASSLPDSPLHF. The CDR3 DNA sequence: TGTGCCAGCAGCCTCCCAGATTCACCCCTCCACTTT.

The genes are TRBV5-8 and TRBJ2-1; tentative D call: TRBD2 (6 bases). V shed 4 bases and J shed 8 bases, with 16 bases lying between them. Germline CDR1 is SGHTS and CDR2 is YDEGEE. This CDR3 comprises 14 residues. CDR3 DNA: TGTGCCAGCAGCCATGGGGCGGGAAGGGATGAGCAGTTCTTC. This sequence encodes CASSHGAGRDEQFF.

On this clone itself: This sample includes further DNA sequences coding for the same CDR3. The V call is TRBV14, the J call TRBJ1-1; possible D gene TRBD1, 6 bases. Looked up from germline, CDR1 is SGHDN and CDR2 is FVKESK. The CDR3 runs to 14 residues. Between the trimmed V and J ends, which lost 4 bases and 5 bases, there was a span of 14 bases. CDR3 DNA: TGTGCCAGCAGCCTGGGGGCAGGGGTGACTGAAGCTTTCTTT. Translated, it gives CASSLGAGVTEAFF. Based on the CDR3 plus reference TRBV14 and TRBJ1-1, the full variable domain is EAGVTQFPSHSVIEKGQTVTLRCDPISGHDNLYWYRRVMGKEIKFLLHFVKESKQDESGMPNNRFLAERTGGTYSTLKVQPAELEDSGVYFCASSLGAGVTEAFFGQGTRLTVV.

This chain links TRBV19 with TRBJ2-2; D is unclear. CDR3 length: 14 amino acids. The V gene's germline CDR1 is LNHDA and CDR2 SQIVND (reference sequence). V lost 4 bases to trimming and J lost 5 bases, with 11 bases between them. Written as DNA, the CDR3 is TGTGCCAGTAGTACAGACACTGTTACCGGGGAGCTGTTTTTT. Residues: CASSTDTVTGELFF.